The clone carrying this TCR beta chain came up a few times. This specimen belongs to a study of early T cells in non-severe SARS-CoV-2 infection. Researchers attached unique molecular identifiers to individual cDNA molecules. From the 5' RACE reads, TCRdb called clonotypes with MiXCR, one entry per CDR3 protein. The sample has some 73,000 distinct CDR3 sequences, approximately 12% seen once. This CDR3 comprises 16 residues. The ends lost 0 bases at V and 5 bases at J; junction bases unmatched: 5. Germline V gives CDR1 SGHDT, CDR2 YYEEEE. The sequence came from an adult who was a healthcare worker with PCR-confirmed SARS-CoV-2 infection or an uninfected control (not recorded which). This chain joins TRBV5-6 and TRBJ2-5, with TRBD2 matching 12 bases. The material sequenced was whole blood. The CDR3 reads CASSLARLAGVETQYF. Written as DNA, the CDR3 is TGTGCCAGCAGCTTGGCCCGACTAGCGGGAGTGGAGACCCAGTACTTC.